The clone carrying this TCR beta chain was found many times. TCRdb passed the 5' RACE reads through MiXCR, listing each CDR3 protein once. There are around 110,000 distinct CDR3 sequences in the sample; 9% to 15% occur only once, and around a sixth lies in the top ten. These data come from a study of spatial heterogeneity in lung cancer. Study overall: In the raw reads, each unique TCR and UMI combination was present more than ten times on average.

Time point of the sample: blood at routine non-recurrence follow-up after resection. Frozen PBMC, nontumor lung or tumor provided whole RNA, which was sequenced unsorted. Germline CDR1 DFQATT, CDR2 SNEGSKA (reference sequence). The V gene lost 3 bases and the J gene lost 4 bases, with 13 bases spanning the gap. The CDR3 extends over 14 amino acids. The sequencing used PBMCs, collected at follow-up. The rearrangement links TRBV20-1 to TRBJ1-5; tentatively, D is TRBD1 (5 bases). The source of this sequence is a male donor with early-stage non-small cell lung cancer. The CDR3 DNA follows: TGCAGTGCTAGTGCCCCGGGGGGAAATCAGCCCCAGCATTTT. Its translation is CSASAPGGNQPQHF.